Each of the 21 T cell receptor beta chains below was sequenced from the same sample in a study of tumor-infiltrating lymphocytes in localized non-small cell lung cancer. This table comes from immunoSEQ multiplex PCR, and its TCRdb copy is limited to in-frame clones, with some not included. This table has about 21,000 clones, approximately 80% appearing once. The specimen was lung tumor tissue. Receptors were obtained from a human donor with non-small cell lung cancer.

This chain links TRBV10-3 with TRBJ2-7, with 8 bases identical to TRBD2. The CDR3 extends over 17 amino acids. CDR1 and CDR2 from the germline V gene are ENHRY and SYGVKD. Trimming cost V 3 bases and J 0 bases; bases outside gene matches: 10. The CDR3 sequence: CAISDSASGPSSYEQYF. The DNA for the CDR3 is TGTGCCATCAGTGATAGTGCTAGCGGGCCTAGCTCCTACGAGCAGTACTTC.

This clone was detected only once. The CDR3 nucleotides are TGTGCCAGCAGCTCCAGACCCCTCACAGATACGCAGTATTTT. Its protein product is CASSSRPLTDTQYF. The chain is built from TRBV5-4 and TRBJ2-3; D is undetermined. V lost 3 bases and J lost 2, with 10 bases in between. This CDR3 is 14 amino acids long. Germline values: CDR1 SGHNT, CDR2 YYREEE (reference sequence).

The chain joins TRBV7-2 to TRBJ1-1; D is possibly TRBD1 (5 bases). Germline CDR1 and CDR2: SGHTA and FQGNSA. Trimming removed 5 bases from V and 4 bases from J, with 11 bases in between. There are 13 residues in the CDR3. The CDR3 sequence: CASSPTGGTEAFF. The CDR3 DNA sequence: TGTGCCAGCAGCCCGACTGGGGGCACTGAAGCTTTCTTT.

This clone was detected only once. This rearrangement joins TRBV18 to TRBJ2-3; D not resolved. CDR1 is KGHSH and CDR2 is LQKENI in the germline V gene. The CDR3 has 18 amino acids. Deletions cut 0 bases from V and 2 bases from J, with 18 bases between. The CDR3 here is CASSPPVSSAQFTDTQYF. The CDR3, as DNA: TGTGCCAGCTCACCACCGGTTTCGAGCGCCCAATTCACAGATACGCAGTATTTT.

This clone is categorized as medium-sized. V is TRBV2 and J is TRBJ1-1, with TRBD1 as a possible D gene (6 bases). Trimming left V 5 bases short and J 6 bases short, with 10 bases between. The CDR3 is 12 amino acids. CDR1 and CDR2 (germline): SNHLY, FYNNEI. Here the CDR3 reads CASSSTGPEAFF. As DNA, the CDR3 is TGTGCCAGCAGTTCAACAGGGCCTGAAGCTTTCTTT.

CDR3 residues: CASKTTGRYGYTF. CDR3 in DNA: TGTGCCAGCAAGACGACAGGGAGGTATGGCTACACCTTC. The chain employs TRBV5-4 and TRBJ1-2; 7 bases are shared with TRBD1. V trimming: 6 bases; J trimming: 5 bases; junction bases outside the gene matches: 7. CDR3 length: 13 amino acids. Germline V CDR1 and CDR2: SGHNT, YYREEE (reference sequence).

This clone was detected once. This chain uses TRBV7-9 with TRBJ1-6, with D perhaps matching TRBD1 (5 bases). V gave up 3 bases and J gave up 12 bases, with 15 bases separating them. This CDR3 comprises 14 residues. Germline CDR1 reads SEHNR; CDR2 reads FQNEAQ (reference sequence). The CDR3 protein is CASSLGRRIGPLHF. The CDR3 region has the DNA TGTGCCAGCAGCTTGGGACGGCGGATTGGACCCCTCCACTTT.

The chain carries TRBV5-4 and TRBJ2-1; 7 nucleotides line up with TRBD2. Unmatched junction bases numbered 2, after V lost 2 bases and J lost 0 bases. Per the germline V gene, CDR1 is SGHNT and CDR2 is YYREEE (reference sequence). CDR3 length: 15 amino acids. The CDR3 spells CASSLAGPSYNEQFF. The CDR3 DNA reads as TGTGCCAGCAGCTTAGCGGGGCCCTCCTACAATGAGCAGTTCTTC.

The chain recombines TRBV6-4 with TRBJ2-6; possibly TRBD2 for D (6 bases). With 0 bases removed from V and 4 bases from J, the gap between germline ends came to 10 bases. From germline, CDR1 is MRHNA and CDR2 SNTAGT. CDR3 length: 16 amino acids. The CDR3 DNA reads as TGTGCCAGCAGTGACTCTGCGGGGATAGGGGCCAACGTCCTGACTTTC. Translation: CASSDSAGIGANVLTF.

The chain carries TRBV6-6 and TRBJ2-1; 11 bases map to TRBD2. V shed 9 bases and J 5 bases; nucleotides not matched to a gene: 9. The CDR3 sequence is 15 residues long. Germline CDR1 reads MNHNY; CDR2 reads SVGAGI (reference sequence). CDR3 coding DNA: TGTGCCAGTACCGTACTAGCGGGAGTCGACAATGAGCAGTTCTTC. This sequence encodes CASTVLAGVDNEQFF.

This chain joins TRBV11-1 and TRBJ2-6; D is unresolved. Germline CDR1 reads SGHAT; CDR2 reads FQDESV (reference sequence). V was trimmed by 2 bases and J by 0 bases, leaving 8 bases between them. This CDR3 comprises 16 residues. The DNA of the CDR3 is TGTGCCAGCAGCTTATTAGGATTCTCTGGGGCCAACGTCCTGACTTTC. Amino acids: CASSLLGFSGANVLTF.

This chain joins TRBV5-1 and TRBJ1-5; D possibly corresponds to TRBD1 (5 bases). CDR3 size: 15 residues. Germline CDR1 and CDR2: SGHRS and YFSETQ. The ends were cut back, 0 bases at V and 3 bases at J, with 10 bases in the middle. CDR3 coding DNA: TGCGCCAGCAGCTTGGAGGGGCATACCAATCAGCCCCAGCATTTT. Its translation is CASSLEGHTNQPQHF.

V is TRBV7-9 and J is TRBJ2-1; unclear D gene. The CDR3 totals 10 residues. Trimming cost V 4 bases and J 5 bases, with 0 bases left between them. The V gene's germline CDR1 is SEHNR and CDR2 FQNEAQ (reference sequence). CDR3 in amino acids: CASSYNEQFF. In DNA, the CDR3 is TGTGCCAGCAGCTACAATGAGCAGTTCTTC. The variable domain in full, completed from reference TRBV7-9 and TRBJ2-1, reads DTGVSQNPRHKITKRGQNVTFRCDPISEHNRLYWYRQTLGQGPEFLTYFQNEAQLEKSRLLSDRFSAERPKGSFSTLEIQRTEQGDSAMYLCASSYNEQFFGPGTRLTVL.

The chain joins TRBV6-5 to TRBJ2-3; tentative D call: TRBD1 (5 bases). CDR3 length: 15 amino acids. From germline, CDR1 is MNHEY and CDR2 SVGAGI. V was clipped by 2 bases and J by 3 bases, with 12 bases between them. For the CDR3, the DNA is TGTGCCAGCAGTTACAGGGGATACGGGACAGATACGCAGTATTTT. This gives the protein CASSYRGYGTDTQYF.

This rearrangement joins TRBV10-1 to TRBJ2-3; 9 nucleotides match TRBD2. In germline, CDR1 is WNHNN, CDR2 SYGVQD (reference sequence). This CDR3 region has 18 residues. The V and J ends lost 0 bases and 7 bases, in that order; junction bases with no gene match: 14. The CDR3 coding sequence is TGCGCCAGCAGTGAGTCTGTCATATCCGCGGGAGGGAAAAATACGCAGTATTTT. Residues: CASSESVISAGGKNTQYF.

This chain uses TRBV5-5 with TRBJ2-1, with 9 bases fitting TRBD1. V lost 2 bases, J lost 7 bases, and 13 bases stayed unmatched. The CDR3 has 17 amino acids. Germline V gene sequence: CDR1 SGHKS, CDR2 YYEKEE (reference sequence). Written as DNA, the CDR3 is TGTGCCAGCAGCTTAGGGATCGACGGGACAGGGTCGAATGAGCAGTTCTTC. Translation gives CASSLGIDGTGSNEQFF.

V usage is TRBV28 and J usage is TRBJ1-2; D gene unclear. This CDR3 region has 12 residues. Trimming took 5 bases from V and 5 from J, leaving 9 bases between them. CDR1 and CDR2 from the germline V gene are MDHEN and SYDVKM. In nucleotides, the CDR3 is TGTGCCAGCAGTCCCGCGGTTTATGGCTACACCTTC. It yields the protein CASSPAVYGYTF.

As DNA, the CDR3 is TGTGCCAGCAGCCAGACGGGGTTGAACACTGAAGCTTTCTTT. As protein: CASSQTGLNTEAFF. The chain links TRBV7-8 to TRBJ1-1; unclear D gene. The CDR3 consists of 14 residues. The V end lost 5 bases, the J end lost 0 bases, and 10 bases lay between the germline ends. Germline CDR1 reads SGHVS; CDR2 reads FQNEAQ. The full variable domain, rest sourced from reference TRBV7-8 and TRBJ1-1, is GAGVSQSPRYKVAKRGQDVALRCDPISGHVSLFWYQQALGQGPEFLTYFQNEAQLDKSGLPSDRFFAERPEGSVSTLKIQRTQQEDSAVYLCASSQTGLNTEAFFGQGTRLTVV.

V gene TRBV27 combines with J gene TRBJ1-1, with 9 positions matching TRBD1. J gave up 4 bases and V 4 bases, and 7 bases lay outside the gene matches. CDR1 is MNHEY, CDR2 SMNVEV, per germline (reference sequence). This CDR3 is 15 amino acids long. The CDR3 protein is CASSWDRAGGTEAFF. DNA for the CDR3: TGTGCCAGCAGTTGGGACAGGGCTGGGGGCACTGAAGCTTTCTTT.

For the CDR3, the DNA is TGCGCCAGCAGCCCGGCTCCGCTCGGGACTAGCGGAGTAGAGACCCAGTACTTC. Translating it yields CASSPAPLGTSGVETQYF. The rearrangement uses TRBV5-1 and TRBJ2-5; 11 bases map to TRBD2. Germline V gene data show CDR1 as SGHRS and CDR2 as YFSETQ. The CDR3 covers 18 residues. V trimming: 4 bases; J trimming: 4 bases; junction bases outside the gene matches: 15. Combining the CDR3 with reference TRBV5-1 and TRBJ2-5 gives the whole variable domain KAGVTQTPRYLIKTRGQQVTLSCSPISGHRSVSWYQQTPGQGLQFLFEYFSETQRNKGNFPGRFSGRQFSNSRSEMNVSTLELGDSALYLCASSPAPLGTSGVETQYFGPGTRLLVL.

The chain has TRBV18 and TRBJ2-7; 7 bases are a match to TRBD1. The V gene end was trimmed by 2 bases and the J gene end by 6 bases; junction bases not matched to a gene: 4. The CDR3 is 13 residues long. The V gene's germline CDR1 is KGHSH and CDR2 LQKENI. The CDR3 sequence: CASSPDRVFEQYF. CDR3 sequence (DNA): TGTGCCAGCTCACCAGACAGGGTATTCGAGCAGTACTTC.